This TCR beta chain appears in the sequencing data of a study of T cell repertoires in cytomegalovirus infection. The wider study: CMV epitopes, recently identified HLA-C-restricted and well-studied HLA-B-restricted, were used. Both CMV infection and a matching HLA type were indicated by public TCR beta signatures.

This clonotype was detected a few times. Antigen: not known. TCRdb analysed the reads with MiXCR anew, one entry per CDR3 protein. The sample contains 700,000 to 950,000 distinct CDR3 sequences, 32% of which appear only once. The V gene end was trimmed by 4 bases and the J gene end by 2 bases; junction bases not matched to a gene: 9. Germline-derived CDR1 and CDR2 are SGHDT and YYEEEE. This CDR3 has 16 amino acids. Study results and limitations: What dominated the ex vivo response were HLA-C-restricted CMV-specific TCR beta clonotypes.

The chain carries TRBV5-6 and TRBJ2-7, with 10 positions matching TRBD1. The receptor's source is a human donor in good health (CMV status not recorded). Some clones in this sample may be carry-over from other donors' samples. The sequenced sample was cultured CD8+ T cells from PBMCs, obtained from culture after CMV antigen stimulation. CDR3 region: CASSTTGTGAPYEQYV. DNA for the CDR3: TGTGCCAGCAGCACAACCGGGACAGGGGCCCCCTACGAGCAGTACGTC.